These 10 T cell receptor beta chains were sequenced from one sample in a study of identical twins. Each CDR3 protein is one row after TCRdb ran MiXCR on the 5' RACE reads. The repertoire holds about 660,000 distinct CDR3 sequences, more than 6.5% seen once, with around 0.98% in the top ten. In addition, the sample was reused for a study of yellow fever vaccine responses in identical twins.

The sample comprised PBMCs. The source is a woman between 18 and 30 years old in good health.

This clonotype occurred a few times. The chain joins TRBV2 to TRBJ1-6; D possibly corresponds to TRBD1 (5 bases). Germline V gene sequence: CDR1 SNHLY, CDR2 FYNNEI. The CDR3 has 10 amino acids. The V end lost 10 bases, the J end lost 10 bases, and 8 bases lay between the germline ends. The CDR3 DNA follows: TGTGCCAAGACAGAATCACCCCTCCACTTT. This sequence encodes CAKTESPLHF.

This clonotype showed up many times. The V call is TRBV5-1, the J call TRBJ1-1; D gene ambiguous. With 4 bases removed from V and 5 bases from J, the gap between germline ends came to 15 bases. The germline V gene has CDR1 SGHRS and CDR2 YFSETQ. CDR3 length equals 14 residues. CDR3 residues: CASSPQMDLTEAFF. The CDR3 DNA reads TGCGCCAGCAGCCCACAGATGGACCTAACTGAAGCTTTCTTT.

The rearrangement joins TRBV3-1 to TRBJ2-2; maybe TRBD1 (6 bases). The CDR3 covers 17 residues. Trimming removed 2 bases from V and 0 bases from J, with 13 bases in between. Per the germline V gene, CDR1 is LGHDT and CDR2 is YNNKEL (reference sequence). CDR3 coding DNA: TGTGCCAGCAGCCAAATAGGAGGACAGCCGAACACCGGGGAGCTGTTTTTT. Translation: CASSQIGGQPNTGELFF.

Only a few counts were recorded for this clonotype. The chain has TRBV5-8 and TRBJ2-7; 9 nucleotides line up with TRBD2. The CDR3 loop spans 16 amino acids. Germline V gene lookup returns CDR1 SGHTS and CDR2 YDEGEE. The V segment lost 4 bases and the J segment 12 bases; nucleotides outside the gene matches: 20. In DNA, the CDR3 is TGTGCCAGCAGCCTTACTCCGGGACTAGCTAATCACCGGCGGTACTTC. This sequence encodes CASSLTPGLANHRRYF.

This clonotype was seen only a few times. The V call is TRBV12-3 or TRBV12-4, the J call TRBJ1-2, with D perhaps TRBD1 (6 bases). Trimming cost V 3 bases and J 0 bases, with 26 bases left between them. This CDR3 has 20 amino acids. The CDR3 reads CASSLYPGWGQIRANYGYTF. In nucleotides, the CDR3 is TGTGCCAGCAGTTTGTATCCCGGTTGGGGGCAGATACGAGCTAACTATGGCTACACCTTC.

In its sample, this clonotype was seen a few times. CDR3 nucleotides: TGCAGTGCTAGTAACCTTCGGGATGAGCAGTTCTTC. Amino acids: CSASNLRDEQFF. V usage is TRBV20-1 and J usage is TRBJ2-1, with no clear D. This CDR3 spans 12 amino acids. Trimming left V 3 bases short and J 8 bases short, with 11 bases between. The germline V gene has CDR1 DFQATT and CDR2 SNEGSKA (reference sequence).

This clonotype has a handful of counts. The chain carries TRBV4-1 and TRBJ2-5; D may match TRBD1 or TRBD2 (6 bases each). The V end lost 3 bases, the J end lost 5 bases, and 19 bases lay between the germline ends. The germline V gene has CDR1 MGHRA and CDR2 YSYEKL. The length of the CDR3 is 16 residues. As DNA, the CDR3 is TGCGCCAGCAGCCAGGAGAGGGCAGGAGGGGGGGAGACCCAGTACTTC. It translates to CASSQERAGGGETQYF.

This clonotype was found many times. One end of the junction varies from germline; a read error may be responsible. V usage is TRBV29-1 and J usage is TRBJ2-1, with D unclear. The CDR3 covers 11 residues. The germline V gene has CDR1 SQVTM and CDR2 ANQGSEA. The CDR3 DNA follows: TGCAGCGTTGAAAGGGATTCTAGTGAGGACTTC. Amino acids: CSVERDSSEDF.

This clonotype has a handful of counts. The chain is built from TRBV5-6 and TRBJ2-2; the D is unclear. Germline CDR1 reads SGHDT; CDR2 reads YYEEEE. This CDR3 is built from 16 residues. Between the trimmed V and J ends, which lost 1 base and 0 bases, there was a span of 10 bases. Written as DNA, the CDR3 is TGTGCCAGCAGCTTGCGCCGGCAACCGAACACCGGGGAGCTGTTTTTT. Protein product: CASSLRRQPNTGELFF. Combining the CDR3 with reference TRBV5-6 and TRBJ2-2 gives the whole variable domain DAGVTQSPTHLIKTRGQQVTLRCSPKSGHDTVSWYQQALGQGPQFIFQYYEEEERQRGNFPDRFSGHQFPNYSSELNVNALLLGDSALYLCASSLRRQPNTGELFFGEGSRLTVL.

The chain combines TRBV20-1 with TRBJ2-2; TRBD2 is a possible D gene (6 bases). This CDR3 contains 14 residues. The germline V gene encodes CDR1 DFQATT and CDR2 SNEGSKA (reference sequence). Trimming removed 6 bases from V and 3 bases from J, with 14 bases in between. The CDR3 DNA is TGCAGTGCGCCCGGGAGTTTGGACACCGGGGAGCTGTTTTTT. Translation gives CSAPGSLDTGELFF.